The 18 T cell receptor beta chains listed next were all sequenced from one sample in a study of blood T cells in healthy people across ages. Together with a sample-barcoded 5' primer, a J-beta primer mix was included in a second PCR lasting about 7 to 11 cycles. TCRdb re-analysed the 5' RACE reads in MiXCR, keeping a single row per CDR3 protein. The sample shows 2 million or so distinct CDR3 sequences, roughly 49% of them seen only once. What was sequenced was blood. These receptors all come from a woman in her 40s in good health.

The chain employs TRBV18 and TRBJ2-7; weak D call: TRBD2 (5 bases). The germline CDR1 and CDR2 sequences are KGHSH and LQKENI. CDR3 length: 15 amino acids. V was shortened by 1 base and J by 3 bases, with 13 bases between the two germline ends. The CDR3 sequence is CASSPLKGSGYEQYF. CDR3 nucleotides: TGTGCCAGCTCACCACTTAAAGGGAGCGGCTACGAGCAGTACTTC.

This clonotype was observed a few times. The V and J genes are TRBV15 and TRBJ1-1; D is perhaps TRBD1 (5 bases). The CDR3 covers 13 residues. Per germline, CDR1 LNHNV and CDR2 YYDKDF (reference sequence). V gave up 0 bases and J gave up 7 bases, with 9 bases separating them. The CDR3 loop reads CATSRDAGSEAFF. The CDR3 DNA is TGTGCCACCAGCAGAGATGCAGGGAGTGAAGCTTTCTTT.

This clonotype occurred a few times. The CDR3, as DNA: TGCAGCGTTGACGGGGACAGGGTTGGAGGCTACACCTTC. Protein: CSVDGDRVGGYTF. This chain connects TRBV29-1 to TRBJ1-2; 9 bases are shared with TRBD1. The CDR3 runs 13 residues. Germline values: CDR1 SQVTM, CDR2 ANQGSEA. J was trimmed by 8 bases and V by 3 bases; bases with no gene match: 7. Full variable domain (remainder filled in from reference TRBV29-1 and TRBJ1-2): SAVISQKPSRDICQRGTSLTIQCQVDSQVTMMFWYRQQPGQSLTLIATANQGSEATYESGFVIDKFPISRPNLTFSTLTVSNMSPEDSSIYLCSVDGDRVGGYTFGSGTRLTVV.

This clonotype has more than one count but fewer than ten. J is TRBJ1-2 and V is TRBV27; 9 nucleotides line up with TRBD1. CDR3 size: 13 residues. Trimming took 8 bases from V and 8 from J; bases not matched to a gene: 9. The germline gives CDR1 MNHEY, CDR2 SMNVEV (reference sequence). CDR3 DNA sequence: TGTGCCAGCTCCACGGGGACAGGGTTGGGCTACACCTTC. The encoded protein is CASSTGTGLGYTF.

V is TRBV6-5 and J is TRBJ1-2; TRBD1 is a possible D gene (6 bases). CDR3 size: 14 residues. V dropped 7 bases and J dropped 6 bases, with 18 bases sitting between them. The germline CDR1 and CDR2 sequences are MNHEY and SVGAGI. The CDR3 DNA sequence: TGTGCCAGCACTCGAGCGGGGGGCCAGGATGGCTACACCTTC. Its translation: CASTRAGGQDGYTF.

The count of this clonotype is one. A read error may explain this, as a much larger clone is one base away. The chain joins TRBV7-8 to TRBJ2-4, with TRBD2 matching over 8 bases. The DNA end is a closer match to TRBJ2-7, so the J assignment may be wrong. CDR1 is SGHVS, CDR2 FQNEAQ, per germline. This CDR3 is built from 16 residues. Here the CDR3 DNA reads TGTGCCAGCGGCTTAGGGGTAGCGGGGAGCTCCTACGAGCAGTACTTC. Encoded protein: CASGLGVAGSSYEQYF.

The V and J genes are TRBV6-2 or TRBV6-3 and TRBJ2-7; D may be TRBD2 (6 bases). This CDR3 is built from 14 residues. Per germline, CDR1 MNHEY and CDR2 SVGEGT. The V end lost 7 bases, the J end lost 10 bases, and 23 bases lay between the germline ends. CDR3 bases: TGTGCCAGCATTCGGGACTCTCCTTCTAGCCCCCAGTACTTC. Its translation is CASIRDSPSSPQYF.

The chain carries TRBV29-1 and TRBJ2-1; a possible D gene is TRBD1 (6 bases). The CDR3 covers 11 residues. V was shortened by 6 bases and J by 10 bases, with 13 bases between the two germline ends. CDR1 and CDR2 from the germline V gene are SQVTM and ANQGSEA. The CDR3 loop reads CSVGHRDEQFF. The CDR3 region has the DNA TGCAGCGTCGGACACAGGGACGAGCAGTTCTTC.

This clonotype came up once. This chain links TRBV20-1 with TRBJ1-5; no firm D call. The CDR3 consists of 14 residues. CDR1 is DFQATT and CDR2 is SNEGSKA in the germline V gene (reference sequence). The V gene lost 1 base and the J gene lost 2 bases, with 9 bases spanning the gap. As DNA, the CDR3 is TGCAGTGCTAGAGCGGGCGGGGGCAATCAGCCCCAGCATTTT. Translation: CSARAGGGNQPQHF.

The rearrangement joins TRBV20-1 to TRBJ2-7; D is possibly TRBD2 (5 bases). The CDR3 consists of 14 residues. The germline V and J ends were trimmed by 3 bases and 0 bases, with 12 bases remaining between them. Germline V gene lookup returns CDR1 DFQATT and CDR2 SNEGSKA (reference sequence). In nucleotides, the CDR3 is TGCAGTGCTAGTCAGCGGTTGTACTCCTACGAGCAGTACTTC. Protein product: CSASQRLYSYEQYF.

The chain joins TRBV4-3 to TRBJ1-2, with 7 positions matching TRBD1. The V gene end was trimmed by 0 bases and the J gene end by 1 base; junction bases not matched to a gene: 8. The CDR3 runs to 17 residues. Germline assignment: CDR1 LGHNA and CDR2 YSLEER. DNA for the CDR3: TGCGCCAGCAGCCAAGATCCGGGACAGACCAGTAACTATGGCTACACCTTC. Its protein product is CASSQDPGQTSNYGYTF.

This clonotype was recorded a few times. The chain is built from TRBV29-1 and TRBJ1-4, with a tentative D call TRBD1 (6 bases). Germline CDR1 is SQVTM and CDR2 is ANQGSEA. This CDR3 is 13 amino acids long. V was trimmed by 6 bases and J by 2 bases, leaving 10 bases between them. CDR3 amino acids: CSVGTSTNEKLFF. The CDR3 DNA reads TGCAGCGTCGGGACATCTACTAATGAAAAACTGTTTTTT.

J is TRBJ2-1 and V is TRBV5-1; 9 nucleotides agree with TRBD2. J lost 0 bases, V lost 4 bases, and 11 bases had no gene match. CDR1 is SGHRS and CDR2 is YFSETQ in the germline V gene. This CDR3 contains 18 residues. CDR3: CASSGPAGGLSSYNEQFF. CDR3 bases: TGCGCCAGCAGCGGTCCAGCGGGGGGCCTAAGCTCCTACAATGAGCAGTTCTTC. Based on the CDR3 plus reference TRBV5-1 and TRBJ2-1, the full variable domain is KAGVTQTPRYLIKTRGQQVTLSCSPISGHRSVSWYQQTPGQGLQFLFEYFSETQRNKGNFPGRFSGRQFSNSRSEMNVSTLELGDSALYLCASSGPAGGLSSYNEQFFGPGTRLTVL.

This sequence joins TRBV20-1 and TRBJ2-3, with a tentative D call TRBD1 (5 bases). From germline, CDR1 is DFQATT and CDR2 SNEGSKA (reference sequence). V dropped 0 bases and J dropped 3 bases, with 13 bases sitting between them. This CDR3 contains 15 residues. Here the CDR3 DNA reads TGCAGTGCTAGAGATGGGGCTAGTCGGACAGATACGCAGTATTTT. The encoded protein is CSARDGASRTDTQYF.

The CDR3 region has the DNA TGTGCCAGCAGCTTAGCCAGGGGTGGGACAGGCGAGCAGTACTTC. Amino acid sequence: CASSLARGGTGEQYF. This sequence joins TRBV7-2 and TRBJ2-7; TRBD1 matches at 8 bases. V lost 0 bases to trimming and J lost 6 bases; unmatched junction nucleotides: 7. The CDR3 is made up of 15 amino acids. The germline V gene encodes CDR1 SGHTA and CDR2 FQGNSA.

The J gene is TRBJ1-2, the V gene TRBV6-6, with D perhaps TRBD1 (5 bases). Germline CDR1 reads MNHNY; CDR2 reads SVGAGI (reference sequence). Between the trimmed V and J ends, which lost 5 bases and 8 bases, there was a span of 15 bases. This CDR3 comprises 13 residues. The CDR3 loop reads CASSTPIAGGYTF. CDR3 in DNA: TGTGCCAGCAGTACACCGATAGCAGGGGGCTACACCTTC.

The genes are TRBV6-1 and TRBJ2-3, with 7 nucleotides matching TRBD2. The ends lost 7 bases at V and 0 bases at J; junction bases unmatched: 16. Germline V gene data show CDR1 as MNHNS and CDR2 as SASEGT. The CDR3 runs to 18 residues. The chain's CDR3 is CASTGGSPPSTSTDTQYF. The CDR3 bases are TGTGCCAGCACCGGGGGGTCACCGCCCTCGACTAGCACAGATACGCAGTATTTT.

The chain recombines TRBV7-2 with TRBJ1-3; 7 nucleotides line up with TRBD1. Germline V gene data show CDR1 as SGHTA and CDR2 as FQGNSA. The CDR3 length is 15 residues. V gave up 2 bases and J gave up 1 base; unmatched junction bases: 2. In DNA, the CDR3 is TGTGCCAGCAGCTTATCACAGGGGTCTGGAAACACCATATATTTT. It translates to CASSLSQGSGNTIYF.